The T cell receptor (beta chain) under discussion was sequenced for a study of molecular identifiers for immune sequencing clone quantification. TCRdb fed the PCR reads into MiXCR, producing one record per CDR3 protein. The sample holds about 100,000 distinct CDR3 sequences, approximately 40% seen once. Germline CDR1 is PRHDT and CDR2 is FYEKMQ (reference sequence). This CDR3 has 15 residues. The V and J ends lost 6 bases and 4 bases, in that order; junction bases with no gene match: 5. This TCR derives from a human donor in good health. Some libraries in this study had Jurkat cell RNA spiked in. The rearrangement uses TRBV13 and TRBJ2-2, with 10 bases matching TRBD1. The sequenced sample was naive CD8+ T cells from blood, with Jurkat cell RNA spiked in. The subset here: FACS-sorted CD8+CD4-CCR7+CD45RA+ naive T cells. The DNA for the CDR3 is TGTGCCAGCAGACCCGGGACAGGGGCCACCGGGGAGCTGTTTTTT. It is translated as CASRPGTGATGELFF.